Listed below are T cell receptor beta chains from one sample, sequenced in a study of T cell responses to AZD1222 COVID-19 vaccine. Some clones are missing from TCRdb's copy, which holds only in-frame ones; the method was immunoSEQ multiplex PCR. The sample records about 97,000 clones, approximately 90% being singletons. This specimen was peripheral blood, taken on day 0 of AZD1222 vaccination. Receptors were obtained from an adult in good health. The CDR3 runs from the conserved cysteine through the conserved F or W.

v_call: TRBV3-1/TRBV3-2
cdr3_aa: CASSQEDRGDHQETQYF

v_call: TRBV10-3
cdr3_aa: CAIKASENEKLFF

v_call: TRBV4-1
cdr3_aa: CASSQEFDGSNQPQHF

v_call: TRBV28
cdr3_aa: CASSFIVLGRGGGQYF

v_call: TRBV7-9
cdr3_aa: CASSSQETQYF

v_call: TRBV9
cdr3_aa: CASSPRIARADTQYF

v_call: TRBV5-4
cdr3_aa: CASSLRLAEDTQYF

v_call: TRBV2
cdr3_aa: CASSGDGNTEAFF

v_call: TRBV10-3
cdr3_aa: CAIRAQGRGTEAFF

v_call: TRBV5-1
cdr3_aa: CASSLVGRGQEQYF

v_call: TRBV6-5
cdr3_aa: CASSYSQGTYEQYF

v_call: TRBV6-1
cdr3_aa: CASSEPGQSFFYGYTF

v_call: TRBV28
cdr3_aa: CALGPTHTQYF

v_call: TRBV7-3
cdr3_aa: CASSTRQTTTDTQYF

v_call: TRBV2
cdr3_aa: CASSELSGELFF

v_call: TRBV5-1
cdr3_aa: CASSLATGGGQPQHF

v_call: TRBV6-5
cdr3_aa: CASRKDGSSGNTIYF

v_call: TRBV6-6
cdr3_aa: CASSTSTVMNTEAFF

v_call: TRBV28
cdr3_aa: CATKGGASEQFF

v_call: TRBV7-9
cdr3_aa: CASSMGQGVMETQYF

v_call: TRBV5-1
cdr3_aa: CASSLEAAREKLFF

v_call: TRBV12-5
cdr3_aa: CASGPGQGREETQYF

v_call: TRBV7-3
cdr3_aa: CASSLTTGTGNTEAFF

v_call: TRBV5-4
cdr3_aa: CASSPPVKGSDYNEQFF

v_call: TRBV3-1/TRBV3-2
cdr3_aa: CASSPNAGGEQFF

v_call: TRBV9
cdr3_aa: CASSVDGTGGYEQYF

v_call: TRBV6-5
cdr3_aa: CASSYTRERGYGYTF

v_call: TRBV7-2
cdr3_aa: CASSSPTGGTSGNTIYF

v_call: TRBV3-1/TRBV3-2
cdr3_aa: CASSPRFGSTDTQYF

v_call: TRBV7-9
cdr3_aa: CASSLGTARSGNTIYF

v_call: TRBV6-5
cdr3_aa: CASSRVLGGYEQYF

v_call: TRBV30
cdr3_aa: CAWSVGQGAGTEAFF

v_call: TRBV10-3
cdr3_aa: CAIRRTGGQETQYF

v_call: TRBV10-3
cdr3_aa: CAISPDLSSGNTIYF

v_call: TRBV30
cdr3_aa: CAWSRGTGGGNQPQHF

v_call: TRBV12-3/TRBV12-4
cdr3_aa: CASSWTASYEQYF

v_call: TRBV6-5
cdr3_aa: CASRSNGQGLYEQFF

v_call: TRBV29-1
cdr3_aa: CSVEEPGREGYTF

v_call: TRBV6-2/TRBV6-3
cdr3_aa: CASSYGANANTGELFF

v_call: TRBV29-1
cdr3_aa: CSVEEDRQRYGYTF

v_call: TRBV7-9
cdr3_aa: CASRRTGIYEQYF

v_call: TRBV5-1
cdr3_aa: CASSLGTGEKLFF

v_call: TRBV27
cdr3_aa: CASSFVRGHADTQYF

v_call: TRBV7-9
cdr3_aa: CASSSTPGLAAASYNEQFF

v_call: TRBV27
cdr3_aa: CASRFLSKGGETQYF

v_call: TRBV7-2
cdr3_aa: CASSFDQGNTEAFF

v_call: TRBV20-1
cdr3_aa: CSASAPRQNTEAFF

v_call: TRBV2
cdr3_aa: CASCLGSASEQYF

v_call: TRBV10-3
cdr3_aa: CAISESAGGAGNQPQHF

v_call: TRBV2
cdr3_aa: CASRDRGNTIYF

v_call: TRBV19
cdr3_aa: CASSIGGYEQFF

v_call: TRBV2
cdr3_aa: CASSELRRTGGGYTF

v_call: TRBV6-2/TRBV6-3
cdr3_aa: CASSYRQNYGYTF